What follows describes a single T cell receptor beta chain. As yet, its antigen is unknown. This sample is drawn from a study of cytomegalovirus exposure and HLA in healthy donors. The study, taken as a whole, reports: TCR beta sequences reportedly predicted most subjects' HLA-A and HLA-B alleles accurately.

Primers: 60 Vbeta forward and 13 Jbeta reverse. Study processing details: Counted up in a later analysis, unique TCR beta chains came to about 83 million, with roughly 11 million shared. Repertoires were generated with immunoSEQ multiplex PCR, while TCRdb's copy carries only in-frame clones and drops some. V, J and clone size reflect that table, while D and trimming were determined from the DNA. The data show approximately 82,000 clones, roughly 74% seen once. It was healthy bone marrow donors who served as donors. Sequenced sample: PBMCs. This receptor was taken from a woman in her forties or fifties in good health and CMV-seropositive.

CDR3 sequence (DNA): TGTGCCAGCAGTGGAGGACAGATCAACTATGGCTACACCTTC. The encoded protein is CASSGGQINYGYTF. V gene TRBV6-1 combines with J gene TRBJ1-2, with D perhaps matching TRBD1 (6 bases). The CDR3 is 14 residues long. Trimming took off 4 bases at V and 2 bases at J, with 11 bases between the two ends. The V gene's germline CDR1 is MNHNS and CDR2 SASEGT.